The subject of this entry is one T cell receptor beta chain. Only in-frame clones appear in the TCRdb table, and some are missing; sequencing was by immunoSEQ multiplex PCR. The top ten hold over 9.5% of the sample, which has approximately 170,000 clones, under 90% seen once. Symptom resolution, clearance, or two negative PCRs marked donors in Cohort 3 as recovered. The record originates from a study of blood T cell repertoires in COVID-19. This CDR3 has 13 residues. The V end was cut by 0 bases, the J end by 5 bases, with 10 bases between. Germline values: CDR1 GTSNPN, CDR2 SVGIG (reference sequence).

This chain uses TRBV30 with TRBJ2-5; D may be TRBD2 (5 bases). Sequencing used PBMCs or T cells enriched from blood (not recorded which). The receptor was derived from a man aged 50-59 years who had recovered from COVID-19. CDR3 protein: CAWSVPRRETQYF. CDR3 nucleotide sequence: TGTGCCTGGAGTGTTCCCCGGAGGGAGACCCAGTACTTC.